Below are 5 T cell receptor beta chains sequenced from a single sample in a study of radiotherapy plus CTLA-4 blockade in lung cancer. The table came from immunoSEQ multiplex PCR; TCRdb's copy has only in-frame clones and leaves some out. The sample has 110,000 or so clones, around 75% seen once. This specimen consisted of peripheral blood, obtained from a patient treated with radiotherapy plus ipilimumab. Source of these receptors: a human donor with non-small cell lung cancer who had a partial response to radiotherapy plus ipilimumab.

The CDR3 coding sequence is TGCGCCAGCAGCTTGGCCGGGGGGACACATCTCCCCGATGAGCAGTTCTTC. Its protein product is CASSLAGGTHLPDEQFF. The chain joins TRBV5-1 to TRBJ2-1; tentatively, D is TRBD2 (7 bases). Looked up from germline, CDR1 is SGHRS and CDR2 is YFSETQ. The CDR3 is 17 amino acids. Trimming cost V 0 bases and J 8 bases, with 21 bases left between them.

This sequence joins TRBV15 and TRBJ1-4; 10 nucleotides agree with TRBD1. Trimming cost V 3 bases and J 5 bases; bases outside gene matches: 6. Germline CDR1 reads LNHNV; CDR2 reads YYDKDF (reference sequence). The CDR3 runs to 16 residues. CDR3 in amino acids: CATSRGTGVGNEKLFF. For the CDR3, the DNA is TGTGCCACCAGCAGGGGGACAGGGGTGGGGAATGAAAAACTGTTTTTT.

The CDR3 nucleotides read TGTGCCATCAGTGAGTCGAAAGGGGGCTTACAGCCCCAGCATTTT. Protein product: CAISESKGGLQPQHF. The chain carries TRBV10-3 and TRBJ1-5; 7 bases line up with TRBD1. The trim removed 0 bases at V and 7 bases at J, leaving 6 bases unmatched. The CDR3 runs 15 residues. Germline V CDR1 and CDR2: ENHRY, SYGVKD.

This clone was counted only a few times. This chain uses TRBV5-5 with TRBJ2-6; 7 nucleotides line up with TRBD1. This CDR3 region has 19 residues. J gave up 0 bases and V 0 bases, and 9 bases lay outside the gene matches. The germline V gene has CDR1 SGHKS and CDR2 YYEKEE (reference sequence). The CDR3 DNA sequence: TGTGCCAGCAGCTTGGGGGGCAGGGGGACAAGCTCTGGGGCCAACGTCCTGACTTTC. It codes for CASSLGGRGTSSGANVLTF. Drawing the rest from reference TRBV5-5 and TRBJ2-6, the complete variable domain is DAGVTQSPTHLIKTRGQQVTLRCSPISGHKSVSWYQQVLGQGPQFIFQYYEKEERGRGNFPDRFSARQFPNYSSELNVNALLLGDSALYLCASSLGGRGTSSGANVLTFGAGSRLTVL.

This chain uses TRBV28 with TRBJ2-7; 11 bases are shared with TRBD2. Germline CDR1 MDHEN, CDR2 SYDVKM. Losses at the gene ends were 6 bases for V and 7 bases for J; bases not matched to a gene: 11. This CDR3 has 15 residues. The CDR3 here is CASSPNSSGRREQYF. CDR3 sequence (DNA): TGTGCCAGCAGCCCGAACTCTAGCGGGAGGAGGGAGCAGTACTTC.